The T cell receptor beta chain under discussion was sequenced for a study of T cell responses to AZD1222 COVID-19 vaccine. Points from the study as a whole: At baseline, seropositivity was found in only a handful of AZD1222 recipients. Females outnumbered males among donors, who were mostly white British; clonal diversity was possibly underestimated. Rises in breadth and depth of Spike-specific TCRs came after two AZD1222 doses.

TCRdb's table, derived via immunoSEQ multiplex PCR, lists solely in-frame clones and lacks some. This sample has 200,000 to 250,000 clones; about 93% occur once, and the top ten carry about 1%. This CDR3 spans 13 amino acids. Germline assignment: CDR1 SGHDT and CDR2 YYEEEE. The ends were cut back, 4 bases at V and 4 bases at J, with 9 bases in the middle. Turning to this clone: As yet, its antigen is unknown.

Specimen: peripheral blood, collected on day 0 of MenACWY control vaccination. This receptor was obtained from an adult in good health. The genes are TRBV5-6 and TRBJ2-1; a possible D gene is TRBD1 (6 bases). The CDR3 nucleotides are TGTGCCAGCAGCGGGCAGGGGTACAATGAGCAGTTCTTC. Amino acid sequence: CASSGQGYNEQFF.